This T cell receptor (beta chain) was captured in a study of neurological immune-mediated disorders. This clonotype was counted ten times or more. The CDR3 length is 14 residues. With 2 bases removed from V and 7 bases from J, the gap between germline ends came to 15 bases. Germline values: CDR1 SGHRS, CDR2 YFSETQ. Time point given: longitudinal time-point 1 (baseline). It was from 2 million PBMCs stored at -80 C that the unsorted libraries were obtained. The authors made cDNA by 5'RACE with 10-nucleotide random UMIs. TCRdb redid the calling of the 5' RACE reads with MiXCR, one entry per CDR3 protein. The sample includes some 71,000 distinct CDR3 sequences, 9.5% to 13% of them seen just once.

The receptor comes from a man aged 25 to 45 in good health. Sequencing was done on a sample of PBMCs. V usage is TRBV5-1 and J usage is TRBJ1-1; D gene ambiguous. The CDR3 sequence is CASSLMGVYGEAFF. CDR3 sequence (DNA): TGCGCCAGCAGCTTAATGGGTGTTTACGGTGAAGCTTTCTTT.